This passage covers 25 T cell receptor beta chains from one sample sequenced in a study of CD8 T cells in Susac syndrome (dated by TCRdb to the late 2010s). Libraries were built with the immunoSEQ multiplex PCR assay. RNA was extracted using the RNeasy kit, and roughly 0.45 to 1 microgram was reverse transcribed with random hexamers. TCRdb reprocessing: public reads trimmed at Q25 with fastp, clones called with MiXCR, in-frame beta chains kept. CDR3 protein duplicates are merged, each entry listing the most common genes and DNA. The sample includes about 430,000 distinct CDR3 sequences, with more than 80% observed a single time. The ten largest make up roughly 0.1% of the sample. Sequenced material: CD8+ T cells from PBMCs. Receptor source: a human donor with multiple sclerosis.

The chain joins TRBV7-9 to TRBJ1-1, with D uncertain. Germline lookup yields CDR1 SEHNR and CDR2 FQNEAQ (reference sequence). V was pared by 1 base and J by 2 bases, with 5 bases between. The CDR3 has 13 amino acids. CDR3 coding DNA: TGTGCCAGCAGCTTAGTCCATAACACTGAAGCTTTCTTT. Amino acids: CASSLVHNTEAFF.

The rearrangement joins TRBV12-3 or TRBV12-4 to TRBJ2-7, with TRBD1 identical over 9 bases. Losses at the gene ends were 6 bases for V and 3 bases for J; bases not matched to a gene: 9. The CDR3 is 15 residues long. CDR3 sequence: CASSHSGTGFYEQYF. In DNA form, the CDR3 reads TGTGCCAGCAGCCACTCCGGGACAGGGTTCTACGAGCAGTACTTC.

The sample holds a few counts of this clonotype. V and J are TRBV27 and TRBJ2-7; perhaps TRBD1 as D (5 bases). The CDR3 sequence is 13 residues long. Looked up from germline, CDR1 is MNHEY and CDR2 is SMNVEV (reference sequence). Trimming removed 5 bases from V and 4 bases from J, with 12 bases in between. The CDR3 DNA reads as TGTGCCAGCAGTCCACCGAACAGGTACGAGCAGTACTTC. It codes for CASSPPNRYEQYF.

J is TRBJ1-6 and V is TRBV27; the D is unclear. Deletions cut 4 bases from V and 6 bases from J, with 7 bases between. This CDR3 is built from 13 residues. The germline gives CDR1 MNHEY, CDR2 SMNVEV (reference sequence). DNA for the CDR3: TGTGCCAGCAGTTCCTGGGGTAATTCACCCCTCCACTTT. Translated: CASSSWGNSPLHF.

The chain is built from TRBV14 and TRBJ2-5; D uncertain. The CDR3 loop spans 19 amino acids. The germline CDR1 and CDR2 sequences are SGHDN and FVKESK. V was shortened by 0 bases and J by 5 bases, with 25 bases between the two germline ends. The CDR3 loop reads CASSQDPLGPGNELETQYF. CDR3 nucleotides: TGTGCCAGCAGCCAAGATCCTCTCGGGCCAGGTAATGAGTTGGAGACCCAGTACTTC.

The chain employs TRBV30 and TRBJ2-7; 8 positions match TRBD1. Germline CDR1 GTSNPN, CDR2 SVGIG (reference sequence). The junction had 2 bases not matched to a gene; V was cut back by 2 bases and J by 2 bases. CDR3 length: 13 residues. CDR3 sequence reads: CAWSPQGAYEQYF. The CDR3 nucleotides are TGTGCCTGGAGTCCACAGGGGGCCTACGAGCAGTACTTC. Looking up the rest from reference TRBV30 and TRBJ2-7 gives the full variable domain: SQTIHQWPATLVQPVGSPLSLECTVEGTSNPNLYWYRQAAGRGLQLLFYSVGIGQISSEVPQNLSASRPQDRQFILSSKKLLLSDSGFYLCAWSPQGAYEQYFGPGTRLTVT.

CDR3 coding DNA: TGCGCCAGCAGCCATACAGGGACAATGAACACTGAAGCTTTCTTT. Its translation: CASSHTGTMNTEAFF. V and J are TRBV4-1 and TRBJ1-1; possible D gene TRBD1, 6 bases. This CDR3 is 15 amino acids long. V was shortened by 3 bases and J by 0 bases, with 11 bases between the two germline ends. Per germline, CDR1 MGHRA and CDR2 YSYEKL.

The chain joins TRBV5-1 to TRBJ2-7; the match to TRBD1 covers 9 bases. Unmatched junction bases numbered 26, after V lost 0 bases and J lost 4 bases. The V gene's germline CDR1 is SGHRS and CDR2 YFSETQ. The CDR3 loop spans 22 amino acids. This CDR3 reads CASSLGNRPGQGLKDYPYEQYF. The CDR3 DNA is TGCGCCAGCAGCTTGGGCAACCGTCCGGGACAGGGATTGAAGGACTACCCATACGAGCAGTACTTC.

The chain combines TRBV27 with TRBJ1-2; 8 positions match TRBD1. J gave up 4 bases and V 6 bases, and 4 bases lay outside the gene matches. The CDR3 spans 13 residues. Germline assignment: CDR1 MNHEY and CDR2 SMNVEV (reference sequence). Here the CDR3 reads CASRAGQAYGYTF. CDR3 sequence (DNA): TGTGCCAGCAGAGCGGGACAGGCCTATGGCTACACCTTC.

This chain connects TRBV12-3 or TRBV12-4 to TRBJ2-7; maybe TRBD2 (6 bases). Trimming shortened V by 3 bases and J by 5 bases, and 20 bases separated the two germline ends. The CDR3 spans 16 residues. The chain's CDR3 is CASSFSPGRWANEQYF. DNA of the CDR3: TGTGCCAGCAGTTTTTCCCCGGGGAGGTGGGCCAACGAGCAGTACTTC.

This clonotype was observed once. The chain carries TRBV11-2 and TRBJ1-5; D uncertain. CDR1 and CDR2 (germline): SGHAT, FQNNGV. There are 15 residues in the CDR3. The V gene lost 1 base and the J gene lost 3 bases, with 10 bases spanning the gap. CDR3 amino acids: CASSLGPANNQPQHF. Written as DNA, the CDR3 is TGTGCCAGCAGCTTAGGGCCGGCTAACAATCAGCCCCAGCATTTT.

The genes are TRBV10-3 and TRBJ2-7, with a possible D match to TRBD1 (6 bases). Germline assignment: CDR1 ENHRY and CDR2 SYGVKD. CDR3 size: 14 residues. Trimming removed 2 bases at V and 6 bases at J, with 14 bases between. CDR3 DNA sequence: TGTGCCATCAGTGAGGAAGTCCAGGGGACCGAGCAGTACTTC. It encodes CAISEEVQGTEQYF.

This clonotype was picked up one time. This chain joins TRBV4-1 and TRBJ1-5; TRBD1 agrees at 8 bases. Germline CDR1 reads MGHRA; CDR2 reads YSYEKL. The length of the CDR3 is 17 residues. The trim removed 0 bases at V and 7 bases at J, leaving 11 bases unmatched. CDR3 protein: CASSQEGGAGGDQPQHF. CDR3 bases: TGCGCCAGCAGCCAAGAGGGGGGGGCAGGGGGCGACCAGCCCCAGCATTTT.

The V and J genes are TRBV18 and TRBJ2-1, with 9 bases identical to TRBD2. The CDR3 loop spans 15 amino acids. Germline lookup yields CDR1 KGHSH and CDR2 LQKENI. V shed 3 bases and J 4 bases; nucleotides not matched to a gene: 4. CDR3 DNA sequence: TGTGCCAGCTCACCTAGCGGGGGAGATTACAATGAGCAGTTCTTC. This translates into CASSPSGGDYNEQFF.

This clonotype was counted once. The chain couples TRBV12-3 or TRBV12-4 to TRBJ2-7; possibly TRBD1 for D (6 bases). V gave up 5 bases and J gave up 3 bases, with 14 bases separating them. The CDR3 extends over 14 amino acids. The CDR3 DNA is TGTGCCAGCAGTCCCCCTGAGGGGGTCTACGAGCAGTACTTC. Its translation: CASSPPEGVYEQYF.

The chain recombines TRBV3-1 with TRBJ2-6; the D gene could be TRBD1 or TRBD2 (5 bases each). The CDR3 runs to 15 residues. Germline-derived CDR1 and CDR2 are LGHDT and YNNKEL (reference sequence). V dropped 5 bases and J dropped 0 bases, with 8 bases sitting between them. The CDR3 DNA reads TGTGCCAGCAGCATGGGGGTCTCTGGGGCCAACGTCCTGACTTTC. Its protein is CASSMGVSGANVLTF. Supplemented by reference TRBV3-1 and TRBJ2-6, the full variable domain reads DTAVSQTPKYLVTQMGNDKSIKCEQNLGHDTMYWYKQDSKKFLKIMFSYNNKELIINETVPNRFSPKSPDKAHLNLHINSLELGDSAVYFCASSMGVSGANVLTFGAGSRLTVL.

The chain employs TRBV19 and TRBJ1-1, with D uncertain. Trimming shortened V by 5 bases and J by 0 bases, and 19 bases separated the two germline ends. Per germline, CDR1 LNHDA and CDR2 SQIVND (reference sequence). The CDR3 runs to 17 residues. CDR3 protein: CASSFPTRRPMNTEAFF. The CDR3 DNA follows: TGTGCCAGTAGTTTTCCCACAAGGAGACCTATGAACACTGAAGCTTTCTTT.

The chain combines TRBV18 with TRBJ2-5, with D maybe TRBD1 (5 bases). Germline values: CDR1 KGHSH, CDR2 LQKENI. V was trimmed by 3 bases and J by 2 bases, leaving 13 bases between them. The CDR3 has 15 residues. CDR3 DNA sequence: TGTGCCAGCTCACCGGGGCCAGGGCATCAAGAGACCCAGTACTTC. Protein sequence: CASSPGPGHQETQYF.

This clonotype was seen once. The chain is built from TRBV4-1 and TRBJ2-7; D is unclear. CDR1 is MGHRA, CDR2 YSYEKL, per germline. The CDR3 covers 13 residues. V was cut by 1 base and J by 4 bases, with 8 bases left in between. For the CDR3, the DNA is TGCGCCAGCAGCCAAGTTTCAGAATACGAGCAGTACTTC. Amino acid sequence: CASSQVSEYEQYF.

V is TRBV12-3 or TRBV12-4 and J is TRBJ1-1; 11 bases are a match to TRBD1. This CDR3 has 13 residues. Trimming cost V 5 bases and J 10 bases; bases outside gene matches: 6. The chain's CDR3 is CASSLDRGLVAFF. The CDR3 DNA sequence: TGTGCCAGCAGTCTGGACAGGGGGCTGGTAGCTTTCTTT.

CDR3 residues: CASSFTGLAGVSGANVLTF. CDR3 sequence (DNA): TGTGCCAGCAGCTTTACAGGGTTGGCGGGAGTTTCTGGGGCCAACGTCCTGACTTTC. The chain joins TRBV7-8 to TRBJ2-6, with D tentatively TRBD2 (7 bases). V was clipped by 3 bases and J by 1 base, with 19 bases between them. Germline CDR1 and CDR2: SGHVS and FQNEAQ. The CDR3 runs to 19 residues.

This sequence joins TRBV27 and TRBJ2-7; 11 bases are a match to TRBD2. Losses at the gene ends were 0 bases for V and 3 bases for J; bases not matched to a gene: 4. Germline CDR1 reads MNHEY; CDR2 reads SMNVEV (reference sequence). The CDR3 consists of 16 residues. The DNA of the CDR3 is TGTGCCAGCAGTTTATCGGCACTAGCGGGAGTCTACGAGCAGTACTTC. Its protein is CASSLSALAGVYEQYF.

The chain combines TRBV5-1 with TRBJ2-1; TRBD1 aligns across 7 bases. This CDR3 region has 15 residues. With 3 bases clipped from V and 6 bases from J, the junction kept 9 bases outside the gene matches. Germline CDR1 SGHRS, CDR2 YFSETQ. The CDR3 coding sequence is TGCGCCAGCAGCTCCGGACAGGCAGGGGTCAATGAGCAGTTCTTC. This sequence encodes CASSSGQAGVNEQFF.

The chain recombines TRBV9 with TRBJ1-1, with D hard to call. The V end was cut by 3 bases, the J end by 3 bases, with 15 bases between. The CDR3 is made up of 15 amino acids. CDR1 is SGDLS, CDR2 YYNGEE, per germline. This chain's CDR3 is CASSAGSNRDTEAFF. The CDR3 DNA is TGTGCCAGCAGCGCTGGGTCCAACCGGGACACTGAAGCTTTCTTT.

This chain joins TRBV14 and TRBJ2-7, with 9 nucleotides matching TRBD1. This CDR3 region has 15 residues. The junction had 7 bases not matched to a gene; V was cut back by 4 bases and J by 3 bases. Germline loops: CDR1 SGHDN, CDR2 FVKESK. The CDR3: CASSPRTGAFYEQYF. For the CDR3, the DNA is TGTGCCAGCAGCCCTCGGACAGGGGCTTTCTACGAGCAGTACTTC. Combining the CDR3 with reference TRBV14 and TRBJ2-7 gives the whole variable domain EAGVTQFPSHSVIEKGQTVTLRCDPISGHDNLYWYRRVMGKEIKFLLHFVKESKQDESGMPNNRFLAERTGGTYSTLKVQPAELEDSGVYFCASSPRTGAFYEQYFGPGTRLTVT.